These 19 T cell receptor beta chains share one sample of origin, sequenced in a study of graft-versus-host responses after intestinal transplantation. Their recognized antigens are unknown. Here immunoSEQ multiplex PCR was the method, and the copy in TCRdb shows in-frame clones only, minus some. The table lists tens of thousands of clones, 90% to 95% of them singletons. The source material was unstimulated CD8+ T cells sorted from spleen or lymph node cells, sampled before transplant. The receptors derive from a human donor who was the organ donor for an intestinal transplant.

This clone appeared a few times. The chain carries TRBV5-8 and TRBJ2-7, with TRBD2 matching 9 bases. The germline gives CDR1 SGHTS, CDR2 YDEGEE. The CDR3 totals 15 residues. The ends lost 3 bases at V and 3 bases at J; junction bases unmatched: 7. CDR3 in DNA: TGTGCCAGCAGCTACCGGCTAGCGGGGCACTACGAGCAGTACTTC. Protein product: CASSYRLAGHYEQYF.

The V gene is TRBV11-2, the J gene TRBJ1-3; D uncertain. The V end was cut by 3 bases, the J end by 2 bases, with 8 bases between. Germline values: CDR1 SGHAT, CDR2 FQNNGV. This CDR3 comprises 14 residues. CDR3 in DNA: TGTGCCAGCAGCTTTGGGCCTCCTGGAAACACCATATATTTT. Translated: CASSFGPPGNTIYF.

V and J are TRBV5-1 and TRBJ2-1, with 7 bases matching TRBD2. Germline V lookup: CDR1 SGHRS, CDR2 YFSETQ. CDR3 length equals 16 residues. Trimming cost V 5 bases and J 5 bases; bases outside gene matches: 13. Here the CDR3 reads CASRHLREKLDNEQFF. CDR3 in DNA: TGCGCCAGCAGGCATTTGCGGGAGAAACTGGACAATGAGCAGTTCTTC.

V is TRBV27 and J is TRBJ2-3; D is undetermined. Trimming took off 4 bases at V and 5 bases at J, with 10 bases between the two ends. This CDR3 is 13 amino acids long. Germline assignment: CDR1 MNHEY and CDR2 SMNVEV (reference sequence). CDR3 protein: CASSSLPLDTQYF. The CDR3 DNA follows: TGTGCCAGCAGTTCCCTTCCCTTAGATACGCAGTATTTT.

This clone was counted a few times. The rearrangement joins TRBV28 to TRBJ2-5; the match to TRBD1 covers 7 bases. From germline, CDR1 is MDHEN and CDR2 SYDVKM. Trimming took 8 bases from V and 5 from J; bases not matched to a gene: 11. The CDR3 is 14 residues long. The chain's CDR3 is CASGLPTGLETQYF. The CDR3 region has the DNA TGTGCCAGCGGCCTCCCGACAGGGCTGGAGACCCAGTACTTC.

The CDR3 bases are TGTGCCAGCAGCGCACGACTAGCGGGAGGAAGGAATGAGCAGTTCTTC. Translating it yields CASSARLAGGRNEQFF. The chain recombines TRBV7-9 with TRBJ2-1; 13 nucleotides match TRBD2. CDR1 and CDR2 from the germline V gene are SEHNR and FQNEAQ (reference sequence). This CDR3 spans 16 amino acids. The V gene end was trimmed by 5 bases and the J gene end by 7 bases; junction bases not matched to a gene: 8.

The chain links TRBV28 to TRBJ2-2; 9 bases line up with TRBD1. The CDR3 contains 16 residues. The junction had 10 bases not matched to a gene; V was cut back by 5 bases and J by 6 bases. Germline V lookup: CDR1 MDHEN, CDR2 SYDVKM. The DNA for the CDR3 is TGTGCCAGCAGTACAGGGGGCGGTAGCGTGGCCGGGGAGCTGTTTTTT. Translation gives CASSTGGGSVAGELFF.

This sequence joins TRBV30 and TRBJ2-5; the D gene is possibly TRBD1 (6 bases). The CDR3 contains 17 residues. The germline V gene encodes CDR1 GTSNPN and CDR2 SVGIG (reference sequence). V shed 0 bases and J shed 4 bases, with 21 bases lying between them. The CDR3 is CAWSVRFSGAARETQYF. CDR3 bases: TGTGCCTGGAGTGTAAGGTTCTCAGGGGCCGCAAGAGAGACCCAGTACTTC.

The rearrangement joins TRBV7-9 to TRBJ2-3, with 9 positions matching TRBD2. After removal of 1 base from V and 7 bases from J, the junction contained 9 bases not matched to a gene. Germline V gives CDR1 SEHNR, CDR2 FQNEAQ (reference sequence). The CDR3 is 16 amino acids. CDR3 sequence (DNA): TGTGCCAGCAGCTTAGACGCGGGAGGGTTCACGTATACGCAGTATTTT. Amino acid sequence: CASSLDAGGFTYTQYF.

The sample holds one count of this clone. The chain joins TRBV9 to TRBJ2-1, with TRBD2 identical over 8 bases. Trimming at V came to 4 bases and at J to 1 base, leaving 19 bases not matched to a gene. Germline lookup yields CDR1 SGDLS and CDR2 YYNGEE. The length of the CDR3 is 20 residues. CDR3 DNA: TGTGCCAGCAGCCTTATCCCGGGGGGGCGAACCCGATTTTCCTACAATGAGCAGTTCTTC. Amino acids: CASSLIPGGRTRFSYNEQFF.

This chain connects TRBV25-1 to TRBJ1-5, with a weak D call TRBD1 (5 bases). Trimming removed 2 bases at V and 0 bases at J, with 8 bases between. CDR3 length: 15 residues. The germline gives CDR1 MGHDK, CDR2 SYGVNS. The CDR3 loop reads CASSEQGYSNQPQHF. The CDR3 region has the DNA TGTGCCAGCAGTGAACAGGGATATAGCAATCAGCCCCAGCATTTT.

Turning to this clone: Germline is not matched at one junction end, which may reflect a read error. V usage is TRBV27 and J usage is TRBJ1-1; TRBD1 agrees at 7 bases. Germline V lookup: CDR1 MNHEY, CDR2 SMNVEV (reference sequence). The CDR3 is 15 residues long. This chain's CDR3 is CASWPRQGMNPEAFF. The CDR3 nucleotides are TGTGCCAGCTGGCCGAGACAGGGTATGAACCCTGAAGCTTTCTTT.

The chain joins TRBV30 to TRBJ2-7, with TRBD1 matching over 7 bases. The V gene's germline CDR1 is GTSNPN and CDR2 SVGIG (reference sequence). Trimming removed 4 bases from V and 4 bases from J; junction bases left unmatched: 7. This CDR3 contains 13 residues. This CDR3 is CAWIGTDRYEQYF. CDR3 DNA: TGTGCCTGGATCGGGACAGATAGATACGAGCAGTACTTC.

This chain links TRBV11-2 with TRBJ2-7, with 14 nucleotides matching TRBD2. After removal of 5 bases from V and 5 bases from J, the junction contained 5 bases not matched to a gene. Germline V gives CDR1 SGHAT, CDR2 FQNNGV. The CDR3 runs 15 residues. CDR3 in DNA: TGTGCCAGCAGCCGGGGACTAGCGGGAGCGGACGAGCAGTACTTC. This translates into CASSRGLAGADEQYF.

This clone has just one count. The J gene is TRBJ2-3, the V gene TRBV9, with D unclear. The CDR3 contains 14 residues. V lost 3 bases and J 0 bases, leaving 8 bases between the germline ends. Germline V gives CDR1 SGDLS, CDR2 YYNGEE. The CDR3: CASSAYSSTDTQYF. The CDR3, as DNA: TGTGCCAGCAGCGCTTACAGTAGCACAGATACGCAGTATTTT.

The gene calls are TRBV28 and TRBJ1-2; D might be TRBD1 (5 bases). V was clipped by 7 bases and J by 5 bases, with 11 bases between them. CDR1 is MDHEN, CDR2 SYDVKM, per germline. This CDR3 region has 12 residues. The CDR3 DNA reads TGTGCCAGCAATCAGGGTGCTTATGGCTACACCTTC. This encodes CASNQGAYGYTF.

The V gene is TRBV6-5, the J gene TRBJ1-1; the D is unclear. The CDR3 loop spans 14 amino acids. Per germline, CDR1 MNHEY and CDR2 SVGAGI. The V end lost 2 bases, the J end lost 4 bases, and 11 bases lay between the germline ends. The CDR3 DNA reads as TGTGCCAGCAGTTACACGTGGGCGATCACTGAAGCTTTCTTT. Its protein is CASSYTWAITEAFF.

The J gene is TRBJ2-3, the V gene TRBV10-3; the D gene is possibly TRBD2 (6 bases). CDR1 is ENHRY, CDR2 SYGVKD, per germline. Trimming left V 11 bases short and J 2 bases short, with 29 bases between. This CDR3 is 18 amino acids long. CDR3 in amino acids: CASSRASEIIWNTDTQYF. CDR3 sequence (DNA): TGTGCCTCCAGCCGGGCTAGCGAGATCATATGGAACACAGATACGCAGTATTTT.

CDR3: CASSQQGQGAGGYTF. CDR3 DNA sequence: TGCGCCAGCAGCCAGCAGGGACAGGGGGCCGGGGGCTACACCTTC. The chain combines TRBV4-1 with TRBJ1-2; 12 bases line up with TRBD1. CDR1 and CDR2 from the germline V gene are MGHRA and YSYEKL. The CDR3 spans 15 residues. The J segment lost 8 bases and the V segment lost 3 bases, leaving 7 bases of the junction unmatched.